These T cell receptor beta chains were read from a single sample in a study of T cell responses to AZD1222 COVID-19 vaccine. Clones were read by immunoSEQ multiplex PCR, and TCRdb kept only the in-frame ones, dropping some. The sample includes about 85,000 clones, more than 70% of them seen just once. The sequenced sample was peripheral blood, obtained on day 0 of AZD1222 vaccination. These receptors all stem from an adult in good health. Both conserved end residues are part of each CDR3. The order of the fields is V gene, J gene, clone size, D gene, CDR3 DNA, CDR3 protein. The D gene is left open where the match is weak. Clone size is not always given. Where it is, it says once, few, many or a class for expanded clones.

v_gene: TRBV5-1; j_gene: TRBJ1-2; abundance: NA; d_gene: NA; CDR3nt: TGCGCCAGCAAACTAATCACAGACTATGGCTACACCTTC; CDR3aa: CASKLITDYGYTF
v_gene: TRBV5-5; j_gene: TRBJ1-4; abundance: NA; d_gene: TRBD1; CDR3nt: TGTGCCAGCAGCTCAGACAGGGCGGCTAATGAAAAACTGTTTTTT; CDR3aa: CASSSDRAANEKLFF
v_gene: TRBV24-1; j_gene: TRBJ2-3; abundance: NA; d_gene: NA; CDR3nt: TGTGCCACCAGCGGGGGAAACACAGATACGCAGTATTTT; CDR3aa: CATSGGNTDTQYF
v_gene: TRBV5-1; j_gene: TRBJ2-7; abundance: few; d_gene: NA; CDR3nt: TGCGCCAGCAGCTTTATCCGGGTCCTCTACGAGCAGTACTTC; CDR3aa: CASSFIRVLYEQYF
v_gene: TRBV19; j_gene: TRBJ2-2; abundance: NA; d_gene: NA; CDR3nt: TGTGCCAGTAGTATTGCATGGAACACCGGGGAGCTGTTTTTT; CDR3aa: CASSIAWNTGELFF
v_gene: TRBV29-1; j_gene: TRBJ1-1; abundance: NA; d_gene: NA; CDR3nt: TGCAGCGTTGCCCCCGGCCTGACCGGCATGAACACTGAAGCTTTCTTT; CDR3aa: CSVAPGLTGMNTEAFF
v_gene: TRBV6-5; j_gene: TRBJ1-5; abundance: once; d_gene: NA; CDR3nt: TGTGCCAGCAGTCCACAGCCCAATCAGCCCCAGCATTTT; CDR3aa: CASSPQPNQPQHF
v_gene: TRBV19; j_gene: TRBJ2-3; abundance: NA; d_gene: NA; CDR3nt: TGTGCCAGTAGTATGAAACAGGTTAGCACAGATACGCAGTATTTT; CDR3aa: CASSMKQVSTDTQYF
v_gene: TRBV19; j_gene: TRBJ1-2; abundance: NA; d_gene: NA; CDR3nt: TGTGCCAGTGAAACAGCTGATTCTAACTATGGCTACACCTTC; CDR3aa: CASETADSNYGYTF
v_gene: TRBV30; j_gene: TRBJ2-1; abundance: NA; d_gene: TRBD1; CDR3nt: TGTGCCTGGATAACAAAAGGGACAGGTAACAATGAGCAGTTCTTC; CDR3aa: CAWITKGTGNNEQFF
v_gene: TRBV28; j_gene: TRBJ1-5; abundance: NA; d_gene: TRBD1; CDR3nt: TGTGCCAGCAGTTTAGTCGACAGGGGACTCTATAGCAATCAGCCCCAGCATTTT; CDR3aa: CASSLVDRGLYSNQPQHF
v_gene: TRBV7-8; j_gene: TRBJ1-5; abundance: few; d_gene: NA; CDR3nt: TGTGCCAGCAGCCTCCGGGGAGGGGTTATGAATCAGCCCCAGCATTTT; CDR3aa: CASSLRGGVMNQPQHF
v_gene: TRBV7-9; j_gene: TRBJ1-2; abundance: NA; d_gene: TRBD1; CDR3nt: TGTGCCAGCAGCTTCGACAGGGCCTCGATTGGCTACACCTTC; CDR3aa: CASSFDRASIGYTF
v_gene: TRBV25-1; j_gene: TRBJ2-5; abundance: few; d_gene: NA; CDR3nt: TGTGCCAGCAAGGGGTTGGAGACCCAGTACTTC; CDR3aa: CASKGLETQYF
v_gene: TRBV6-2/TRBV6-3; j_gene: TRBJ1-5; abundance: few; d_gene: TRBD1; CDR3nt: TGTGCCAGCAGTCCCCCCCGGGGACAGGTCGTTGCCAATCAGCCCCAGCATTTT; CDR3aa: CASSPPRGQVVANQPQHF
v_gene: TRBV7-2; j_gene: TRBJ2-7; abundance: NA; d_gene: NA; CDR3nt: TGTGCCAGCAGCTTAGGGAGACGGGCGGGCACCTACGAGCAGTACTTC; CDR3aa: CASSLGRRAGTYEQYF
v_gene: TRBV19; j_gene: TRBJ2-7; abundance: NA; d_gene: NA; CDR3nt: TGTGCCAGTAGTATAGGGGGCGGCGACGAGCAGTACTTC; CDR3aa: CASSIGGGDEQYF
v_gene: TRBV5-5; j_gene: TRBJ2-1; abundance: NA; d_gene: TRBD1; CDR3nt: TGTGCCAGCAGCTTACGGGACAGTTCCTACAATGAGCAGTTCTTC; CDR3aa: CASSLRDSSYNEQFF
v_gene: TRBV19; j_gene: TRBJ1-4; abundance: NA; d_gene: NA; CDR3nt: TGTGCCACCCACAGAGCGGGTGAAAAACTGTTTTTT; CDR3aa: CATHRAGEKLFF
v_gene: TRBV18; j_gene: TRBJ1-1; abundance: NA; d_gene: NA; CDR3nt: TGTGCCAGCTCTGCTTCAAAGACCACTGAAGCTTTCTTT; CDR3aa: CASSASKTTEAFF
v_gene: TRBV5-8; j_gene: TRBJ1-5; abundance: NA; d_gene: NA; CDR3nt: TGTGCCAGCAGCTTAGGGACTCAGGGCAATCAGCCCCAGCATTTT; CDR3aa: CASSLGTQGNQPQHF
v_gene: TRBV5-1; j_gene: TRBJ1-3; abundance: NA; d_gene: NA; CDR3nt: TGCGCCAGCAGCCCGGGGGACGCGGGAAACACCATATATTTT; CDR3aa: CASSPGDAGNTIYF
v_gene: TRBV15; j_gene: TRBJ2-3; abundance: NA; d_gene: NA; CDR3nt: TGTGCCACCTCTCGGGTCATTGCAGATACGCAGTATTTT; CDR3aa: CATSRVIADTQYF
v_gene: TRBV2; j_gene: TRBJ1-5; abundance: NA; d_gene: NA; CDR3nt: TGTGCCAGCAGCTACGCCGGCAATCAGCCCCAGCATTTT; CDR3aa: CASSYAGNQPQHF
v_gene: TRBV7-2; j_gene: TRBJ1-2; abundance: NA; d_gene: TRBD1; CDR3nt: TGTGCCAGCAGCCCCCGACAGGGAACAGATGGCTACACCTTC; CDR3aa: CASSPRQGTDGYTF
v_gene: TRBV7-9; j_gene: TRBJ2-2; abundance: NA; d_gene: NA; CDR3nt: TGTGCCAGCGAAGCTGGCCGTTTGGCCGGGGAGCTGTTTTTT; CDR3aa: CASEAGRLAGELFF
v_gene: TRBV6-2/TRBV6-3; j_gene: TRBJ1-2; abundance: NA; d_gene: NA; CDR3nt: TGTGCCAGCAGTCCCTCAGGACAGAACTATGGCTACACCTTC; CDR3aa: CASSPSGQNYGYTF
v_gene: TRBV5-1; j_gene: TRBJ1-2; abundance: NA; d_gene: NA; CDR3nt: TGCGCCAGCAGCGGCGAGTTTGGCTACACCTTC; CDR3aa: CASSGEFGYTF
v_gene: TRBV5-1; j_gene: TRBJ2-3; abundance: NA; d_gene: NA; CDR3nt: TGCGCCAGCAGCTCCTCCTCCAAGGGAGATACGCAGTATTTT; CDR3aa: CASSSSSKGDTQYF
v_gene: TRBV3-1/TRBV3-2; j_gene: TRBJ1-1; abundance: NA; d_gene: TRBD1; CDR3nt: TGTGCCAGCAGTCGACAGGGGGGGAAGGGCACTGAAGCTTTCTTT; CDR3aa: CASSRQGGKGTEAFF
v_gene: TRBV19; j_gene: TRBJ2-7; abundance: NA; d_gene: NA; CDR3nt: TGTGCCAGTAGTATAGCCCCGGACAGCTACGAGCAGTACTTC; CDR3aa: CASSIAPDSYEQYF
v_gene: TRBV6-1; j_gene: TRBJ2-7; abundance: NA; d_gene: TRBD2; CDR3nt: TGTGCCAGCAGTGAAGCGCAGCGGGAGAAGTACTTC; CDR3aa: CASSEAQREKYF